These 22 T cell receptor beta chains were all obtained from the same sample, sequenced in a study of blood T cell repertoires in COVID-19. The table came from immunoSEQ multiplex PCR; TCRdb's copy has only in-frame clones and leaves some out. This sample yields 140,000 or so clones, of which about 86% are seen a single time; 7% to 10% belongs to the top ten. Material for sequencing was PBMCs or T cells enriched from blood (not recorded which). Every receptor here comes from a man over 45 who had recovered from COVID-19.

The chain employs TRBV3-1 (or the pseudogene TRBV3-2) and TRBJ2-7, with 11 bases that match TRBD1. This CDR3 is 13 amino acids long. V lost 9 bases, J lost 3 bases, and 4 bases stayed unmatched. Germline values: CDR1 LGHDT, CDR2 YNNKEL (reference sequence). In DNA, the CDR3 is TGTGCCAGGCCGGGACAGGGGGACTACGAGCAGTACTTC. Protein: CARPGQGDYEQYF.

The chain carries TRBV10-3 and TRBJ1-2; possible D gene TRBD1, 6 bases. This CDR3 has 14 residues. Germline V lookup: CDR1 ENHRY, CDR2 SYGVKD. The V and J ends lost 7 bases and 3 bases respectively, with 15 bases between them. The CDR3 here is CAIKEQGIDYGYTF. The DNA of the CDR3 is TGTGCCATCAAGGAGCAGGGGATAGACTATGGCTACACCTTC.

In its sample, this clone was seen a few times. V usage is TRBV24-1 and J usage is TRBJ2-2; TRBD2 matches 10 bases. The CDR3 has 14 amino acids. Germline V gives CDR1 KGHDR, CDR2 SFDVKD. V gave up 9 bases and J gave up 5 bases; unmatched junction bases: 5. CDR3 DNA: TGTGCCACCGGGGCTAGCGGGGGTACCGGGGAGCTGTTTTTT. Translated, it gives CATGASGGTGELFF.

This chain connects TRBV27 to TRBJ1-2; 10 positions match TRBD1. The CDR3 is 15 amino acids. The J segment lost 2 bases and the V segment lost 9 bases, leaving 9 bases of the junction unmatched. CDR1 is MNHEY, CDR2 SMNVEV, per germline (reference sequence). The CDR3 spells CASSPGTGVNYGYTF. The CDR3 coding sequence is TGTGCCAGTAGTCCAGGGACAGGGGTAAACTATGGCTACACCTTC.

This clone was detected only a few times. The rearrangement links TRBV6-5 to TRBJ1-1; D unclear. The V gene lost 2 bases and the J gene lost 9 bases, with 16 bases spanning the gap. This CDR3 has 14 amino acids. Germline V gene lookup returns CDR1 MNHEY and CDR2 SVGAGI. Here the CDR3 reads CASSYGDGRSQAFF. The CDR3 bases are TGTGCCAGCAGTTACGGAGATGGGAGGTCTCAAGCTTTCTTT.

This chain uses TRBV28 with TRBJ2-2; D is ambiguous. V was shortened by 6 bases and J by 3 bases, with 11 bases between the two germline ends. The CDR3 runs 14 residues. Germline CDR1 is MDHEN and CDR2 is SYDVKM. In nucleotides, the CDR3 is TGTGCCAGCAGCTACAGCCTTCACACCGGGGAGCTGTTTTTT. Protein: CASSYSLHTGELFF.

The gene calls are TRBV6-5 and TRBJ1-2; 7 bases fit TRBD1. Germline V gene lookup returns CDR1 MNHEY and CDR2 SVGAGI. The V and J ends lost 5 bases and 5 bases, in that order; junction bases with no gene match: 5. CDR3 length: 13 residues. The chain's CDR3 is CASSPTGEYGYTF. The CDR3 DNA follows: TGTGCCAGCAGTCCCACAGGGGAATATGGCTACACCTTC.

J is TRBJ1-2 and V is TRBV2, with D unclear. CDR3 length: 11 amino acids. V was cut by 8 bases and J by 1 base, with 5 bases left in between. Germline assignment: CDR1 SNHLY and CDR2 FYNNEI. CDR3 bases: TGTGCCAGCGGCCTTAACTATGGCTACACCTTC. Amino acid sequence: CASGLNYGYTF.

The chain is built from TRBV11-2 and TRBJ1-2, with D perhaps matching TRBD1 (6 bases). Looked up from germline, CDR1 is SGHAT and CDR2 is FQNNGV. CDR3 size: 13 residues. V gave up 2 bases and J gave up 8 bases, with 12 bases separating them. Here the CDR3 reads CASSLTGLEGYTF. The DNA for the CDR3 is TGTGCCAGCAGCTTAACAGGGCTCGAGGGCTACACCTTC.

The count of this clone is one. This chain joins TRBV4-3 and TRBJ2-3; a weak D match, TRBD1 (6 bases). CDR1 LGHNA and CDR2 YSLEER come from the germline V gene. The V and J ends lost 0 bases and 1 base respectively, with 8 bases between them. The CDR3 extends over 15 amino acids. Written as DNA, the CDR3 is TGCGCCAGCAGCCAAGACAGGGGACGCACAGATACGCAGTATTTT. Amino acids: CASSQDRGRTDTQYF.

This clone occurred once. The chain joins TRBV7-8 to TRBJ2-7; the match to TRBD1 covers 7 bases. The CDR3 covers 13 residues. Germline CDR1 is SGHVS and CDR2 is FQNEAQ. V gave up 4 bases and J gave up 5 bases; unmatched junction bases: 5. CDR3 region: CASSSDRVHEQYF. CDR3 coding DNA: TGTGCCAGCAGCTCAGACAGGGTCCACGAGCAGTACTTC.

This clone has a single count. This rearrangement joins TRBV28 to TRBJ1-5, with D possibly matching TRBD1 (6 bases). CDR1 MDHEN and CDR2 SYDVKM come from the germline V gene. Trimming removed 7 bases at V and 9 bases at J, with 22 bases between. CDR3 length: 15 amino acids. The CDR3 sequence: CASTLYGTGSRPQHF. For the CDR3, the DNA is TGTGCCAGCACCCTTTACGGTACAGGGAGTAGGCCCCAGCATTTT.

The genes are TRBV6-5 and TRBJ1-3; tentative D call: TRBD1 (6 bases). There are 13 residues in the CDR3. CDR1 and CDR2 (germline): MNHEY, SVGAGI. V was shortened by 5 bases and J by 8 bases, with 13 bases between the two germline ends. The DNA for the CDR3 is TGTGCCAGCAGTACAGGGAGGGAAGACACCATATATTTT. Translated, it gives CASSTGREDTIYF.

This sequence joins TRBV7-2 and TRBJ2-3; 11 bases align to TRBD2. Germline CDR1 and CDR2: SGHTA and FQGNSA. V lost 1 base and J lost 11; bases outside the gene matches: 8. This CDR3 region has 15 residues. The CDR3 nucleotides read TGTGCCAGCAGCTTAGTCTCTAGCGGGGGGCTTGAGCAGTATTTT. The encoded protein is CASSLVSSGGLEQYF. The variable domain in full, with the rest retrieved from reference TRBV7-2 and TRBJ2-3, is GAGVSQSPSNKVTEKGKDVELRCDPISGHTALYWYRQSLGQGLEFLIYFQGNSAPDKSGLPSDRFSAERTGGSVSTLTIQRTQQEDSAVYLCASSLVSSGGLEQYFGPGTRLTVL.

The CDR3 sequence is CARLSGRQESNQPQHF. The CDR3, as DNA: TGTGCCAGGCTCAGCGGGAGACAAGAAAGCAATCAGCCCCAGCATTTT. The chain uses TRBV21-1 and TRBJ1-5. TRBV21-1 is a pseudogene. The length of the CDR3 is 16 residues.

The chain employs TRBV5-1 and TRBJ2-7, with 8 positions matching TRBD2. This CDR3 region has 18 residues. V dropped 4 bases and J dropped 0; count of bases not matched to a gene: 15. CDR1 is SGHRS, CDR2 YFSETQ, per germline. CDR3 residues: CASSVFSPGGLSSYEQYF. For the CDR3, the DNA is TGCGCCAGCAGCGTTTTCTCCCCGGGAGGGTTAAGCTCCTACGAGCAGTACTTC.

The V and J genes are TRBV11-3 and TRBJ2-1; maybe TRBD2 (5 bases). There are 15 residues in the CDR3. The V gene lost 1 base and the J gene lost 6 bases, with 13 bases spanning the gap. Looked up from germline, CDR1 is SGHNT and CDR2 is YENEEA. CDR3 DNA sequence: TGTGCCAGCAGCTTAGGGGCCACAAGCGGCAATGAGCAGTTCTTC. It codes for CASSLGATSGNEQFF.

The V and J genes are TRBV7-9 and TRBJ2-1; 8 positions match TRBD1. V lost 4 bases to trimming and J lost 7 bases; unmatched junction nucleotides: 3. The CDR3 spans 13 residues. Germline lookup yields CDR1 SEHNR and CDR2 FQNEAQ (reference sequence). The CDR3 nucleotides are TGTGCCAGCAGCTACCGGACAGGGAATGAGCAGTTCTTC. As protein: CASSYRTGNEQFF.

The chain couples TRBV28 to TRBJ2-5; a possible D gene is TRBD1 (5 bases). The V end lost 7 bases, the J end lost 2 bases, and 14 bases lay between the germline ends. Per germline, CDR1 MDHEN and CDR2 SYDVKM. This CDR3 has 14 residues. In DNA form, the CDR3 reads TGTGCCAGCAAGGAACAGGAGAGGCAAGAGACCCAGTACTTC. Protein: CASKEQERQETQYF.

The rearrangement links TRBV6-2 or TRBV6-3 to TRBJ2-4, with TRBD2 matching 7 bases. Germline assignment: CDR1 MNHEY and CDR2 SVGEGT. This CDR3 comprises 16 residues. The V gene end was trimmed by 2 bases and the J gene end by 1 base; junction bases not matched to a gene: 5. This CDR3 reads CASSYESAGAKNIQYF. In nucleotides, the CDR3 is TGTGCCAGCAGTTACGAGTCAGCGGGGGCCAAAAACATTCAGTACTTC.

The chain carries TRBV6-2 or TRBV6-3 and TRBJ2-1; 12 bases align to TRBD2. This CDR3 region has 15 residues. From germline, CDR1 is MNHEY and CDR2 SVGEGT. V shed 5 bases and J 9 bases; nucleotides not matched to a gene: 8. The CDR3 loop reads CASSKLAGGFVEQFF. The CDR3 DNA reads TGTGCCAGCAGTAAACTAGCGGGGGGATTTGTTGAGCAGTTCTTC.

The V call is TRBV29-1, the J call TRBJ1-5; 10 positions match TRBD1. Germline CDR1 reads SQVTM; CDR2 reads ANQGSEA. The V and J ends lost 6 bases and 3 bases, in that order; junction bases with no gene match: 2. The length of the CDR3 is 13 residues. CDR3 sequence (DNA): TGCAGCGTGGGACAGGGGTACAATCAGCCCCAGCATTTT. It specifies CSVGQGYNQPQHF.